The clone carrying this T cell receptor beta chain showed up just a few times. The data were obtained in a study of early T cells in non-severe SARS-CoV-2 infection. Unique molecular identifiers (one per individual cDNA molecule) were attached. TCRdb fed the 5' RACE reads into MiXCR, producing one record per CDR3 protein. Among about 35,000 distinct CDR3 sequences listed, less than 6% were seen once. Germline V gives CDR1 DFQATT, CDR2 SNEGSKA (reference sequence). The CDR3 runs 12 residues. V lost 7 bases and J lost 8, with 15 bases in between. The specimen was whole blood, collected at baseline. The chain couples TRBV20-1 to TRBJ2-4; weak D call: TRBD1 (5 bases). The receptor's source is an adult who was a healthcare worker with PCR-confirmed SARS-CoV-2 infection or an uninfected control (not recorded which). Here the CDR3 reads CSVFTGGDIQYF. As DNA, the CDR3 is TGCAGTGTTTTCACAGGCGGAGACATTCAGTACTTC.